The 15 T cell receptor beta chains given below trace back to one sample, sequenced in a study of cytotoxic CD8 clonotypes in ibrutinib-treated CLL. Sequencing was performed with immunoSEQ multiplex PCR; in TCRdb, only in-frame clones are kept and a portion is missing. Of fewer than 400,000 clones listed, around 66% were seen once; the top ten hold 5% to 6.5%. Sequenced material: PBMCs, taken after 36 months of ibrutinib treatment. The receptor source for this set is a human donor with chronic lymphocytic leukemia.

The chain uses TRBV4-3 and TRBJ2-1, with D possibly matching TRBD1 (6 bases). The CDR3 length is 15 residues. V lost 4 bases and J 2 bases, leaving 12 bases between the germline ends. Germline CDR1 and CDR2: LGHNA and YSLEER. The CDR3 here is CASSRRPGAYNEQFF. CDR3 DNA sequence: TGCGCCAGCAGCCGAAGGCCAGGGGCCTACAATGAGCAGTTCTTC.

The J gene is TRBJ2-4, the V gene TRBV6-1; 10 nucleotides line up with TRBD1. Trimming took 6 bases from V and 7 from J; bases not matched to a gene: 3. From germline, CDR1 is MNHNS and CDR2 SASEGT. The CDR3 has 13 amino acids. The CDR3 DNA reads TGTGCCAGCAGGGGACAGGGGTCCAACATTCAGTACTTC. As protein: CASRGQGSNIQYF.

The table lists this clone with a few counts. V is TRBV28 and J is TRBJ2-7; maybe TRBD2 (6 bases). Germline V CDR1 and CDR2: MDHEN, SYDVKM. The CDR3 has 15 residues. V gave up 6 bases and J gave up 3 bases, with 18 bases separating them. The DNA for the CDR3 is TGTGCCAGCAGCCCTAGGGCGGGGCGGAGCTACGAGCAGTACTTC. It translates to CASSPRAGRSYEQYF.

This clone turned up a few times. The sample has other DNA sequences that encode this CDR3 too. This chain uses TRBV20-1 with TRBJ2-3, with D unclear. The ends were cut back, 6 bases at V and 4 bases at J, with 8 bases in the middle. Germline-derived CDR1 and CDR2 are DFQATT and SNEGSKA (reference sequence). The CDR3 runs to 11 residues. CDR3 residues: CSAARADTQYF. Written as DNA, the CDR3 is TGCAGTGCGGCCCGGGCAGATACGCAGTATTTT.

The genes are TRBV5-6 and TRBJ2-7; D is possibly TRBD1 (6 bases). CDR3 length: 13 residues. V lost 0 bases and J lost 3, with 7 bases in between. CDR1 is SGHDT, CDR2 YYEEEE, per germline. CDR3: CASSLGTDYEQYF. In DNA, the CDR3 is TGTGCCAGCAGCTTGGGGACAGACTACGAGCAGTACTTC.

This rearrangement joins TRBV7-9 to TRBJ2-2, with D uncertain. This CDR3 is 12 amino acids long. V lost 5 bases to trimming and J lost 4 bases, with 5 bases between them. Germline lookup yields CDR1 SEHNR and CDR2 FQNEAQ (reference sequence). In DNA form, the CDR3 reads TGTGCCAGCAGCACTTCCACCGGGGAGCTGTTTTTT. Encoded protein: CASSTSTGELFF.

This sequence joins TRBV7-8 and TRBJ2-7; D is undetermined. The CDR3 covers 11 residues. The ends were cut back, 3 bases at V and 5 bases at J, with 5 bases in the middle. CDR1 and CDR2 from the germline V gene are SGHVS and FQNEAQ. The CDR3 coding sequence is TGTGCCAGCAGCTTGAGTCACGAGCAGTACTTC. Its translation is CASSLSHEQYF.

V is TRBV15 and J is TRBJ1-2, with TRBD1 matching 7 bases. Germline V CDR1 and CDR2: LNHNV, YYDKDF (reference sequence). The CDR3 is 16 residues long. V shed 2 bases, J shed 7 bases, and the junction held 13 bases outside the gene matches. Here the CDR3 reads CATSRTILQGDVGYTF. The CDR3 nucleotides are TGTGCCACCAGCAGAACTATCCTGCAGGGGGATGTTGGCTACACCTTC.

This clone is a singleton in its sample. CDR3 sequence (DNA): TGTGCCAGCAGCATCACCGGGGCCGGAAACACCATATATTTT. Protein product: CASSITGAGNTIYF. The chain uses TRBV7-9 and TRBJ1-3, with D possibly being TRBD1 (5 bases). Trimming removed 5 bases from V and 4 bases from J, with 12 bases in between. The CDR3 totals 14 residues. Germline V gene sequence: CDR1 SEHNR, CDR2 FQNEAQ (reference sequence).

This clone turned up a few times. The V gene is TRBV27, the J gene TRBJ2-3, with 8 bases that match TRBD1. V shed 2 bases, J shed 3 bases, and the junction held 4 bases outside the gene matches. There are 15 residues in the CDR3. Germline loops: CDR1 MNHEY, CDR2 SMNVEV (reference sequence). The CDR3 spells CASSLQGAITDTQYF. CDR3 coding DNA: TGTGCCAGCAGTTTACAGGGGGCCATAACAGATACGCAGTATTTT.

This clone was counted only a few times. This chain uses TRBV2 with TRBJ1-6; D may be TRBD1 (5 bases). V was clipped by 6 bases and J by 0 bases, with 12 bases between them. Germline assignment: CDR1 SNHLY and CDR2 FYNNEI. CDR3 size: 16 residues. The CDR3 DNA sequence: TGTGCCAGCAGCCGGGACCTGAGCTCCTATAATTCACCCCTCCACTTT. Protein product: CASSRDLSSYNSPLHF.

J is TRBJ2-3 and V is TRBV19, with TRBD1 matching 9 bases. Looked up from germline, CDR1 is LNHDA and CDR2 is SQIVND (reference sequence). The CDR3 totals 13 residues. The V segment lost 6 bases and the J segment 3 bases; nucleotides outside the gene matches: 1. CDR3 amino acids: CASRDRGTDTQYF. The CDR3 DNA follows: TGTGCCAGTAGGGACAGGGGAACAGATACGCAGTATTTT. The entire variable domain, with the rest obtained from reference TRBV19 and TRBJ2-3, is as follows: DGGITQSPKYLFRKEGQNVTLSCEQNLNHDAMYWYRQDPGQGLRLIYYSQIVNDFQKGDIAEGYSVSREKKESFPLTVTSAQKNPTAFYLCASRDRGTDTQYFGPGTRLTVL.

V is TRBV6-5 and J is TRBJ1-2, with D perhaps TRBD1 (5 bases). Germline lookup yields CDR1 MNHEY and CDR2 SVGAGI. V was shortened by 0 bases and J by 4 bases, with 15 bases between the two germline ends. The CDR3 is 16 amino acids. The CDR3 spells CASSYSSLRGGYGYTF. CDR3 DNA: TGTGCCAGCAGTTACTCCTCACTGAGGGGAGGCTATGGCTACACCTTC.

V gene TRBV21-1 combines with J gene TRBJ1-2; no DNA check was done on the table's D call, TRBD1. TRBV21-1 is shown as a pseudogene. This CDR3 has 16 residues. The CDR3 nucleotides are TGTGCCAGCAGCAAAGGCAGACAGCCCTTGAGAGATGGCTACACCTTC. Translating it yields CASSKGRQPLRDGYTF.

This clone was counted a few times. This CDR3 is also generated by other DNA sequences in the sample. V is TRBV9 and J is TRBJ2-3; D is unclear. V was cut by 0 bases and J by 2 bases, with 1 base left in between. Germline assignment: CDR1 SGDLS and CDR2 YYNGEE. The CDR3 has 12 amino acids. CDR3 residues: CASSVATDTQYF. The CDR3 coding sequence is TGTGCCAGCAGCGTAGCCACAGATACGCAGTATTTT.